The 30 T cell receptor beta chains reported below all come from one sample, sequenced in a study of T cells and Merkel cell carcinoma outcomes. Produced via immunoSEQ multiplex PCR; TCRdb's table is partial and in-frame only. The table lists around 16,000 clones, about four fifths of them singletons. Input material: tumor tissue from Merkel cell carcinoma. The receptor set was obtained from a human donor with Merkel cell carcinoma.

The genes are TRBV28 and TRBJ2-3; 11 nucleotides agree with TRBD1. V dropped 2 bases and J dropped 3; count of bases not matched to a gene: 4. Germline V gene sequence: CDR1 MDHEN, CDR2 SYDVKM. The CDR3 runs to 16 residues. The CDR3 DNA reads TGTGCCAGCAGTTTACCCGGACAGGGGGCTACAGATACGCAGTATTTT. This gives the protein CASSLPGQGATDTQYF.

A single count supports this clone. The chain employs TRBV6-1 and TRBJ2-7; D remains ambiguous. The V end lost 5 bases, the J end lost 4 bases, and 3 bases lay between the germline ends. The length of the CDR3 is 10 residues. Germline V gene lookup returns CDR1 MNHNS and CDR2 SASEGT. The CDR3 sequence: CASSIYEQYF. CDR3 coding DNA: TGTGCCAGCAGTATATACGAGCAGTACTTC.

Regarding this clone: An end of the junction differs from the germline gene, which may be a read error. The chain employs TRBV5-8 and TRBJ2-4; D is uncertain. CDR1 and CDR2 from the germline V gene are SGHTS and YDEGEE. This CDR3 is 12 amino acids long. CDR3 DNA sequence: TGTGCCAGCAGCTTGGTTCGCGATCCTCGGGACTTC. Amino acid sequence: CASSLVRDPRDF.

This sequence joins TRBV10-3 and TRBJ2-3; D is undetermined. CDR3 length equals 12 residues. The V gene lost 6 bases and the J gene lost 6 bases, with 10 bases spanning the gap. The V gene's germline CDR1 is ENHRY and CDR2 SYGVKD. The CDR3 loop reads CAISPHRDTQYF. The CDR3 DNA reads TGTGCCATCAGCCCCCACCGGGATACGCAGTATTTT.

The J gene is TRBJ2-2, the V gene TRBV2; maybe TRBD2 (6 bases). Germline V gene data show CDR1 as SNHLY and CDR2 as FYNNEI. The CDR3 runs to 14 residues. Trimming took off 7 bases at V and 7 bases at J, with 16 bases between the two ends. The CDR3 region has the DNA TGTGCCAGCACCGAACTAGCAGGGCTCGGGGAGCTGTTTTTT. Residues: CASTELAGLGELFF.

This clone was counted a single time. This chain joins TRBV30 and TRBJ2-7; 10 bases fit TRBD2. Germline V gene lookup returns CDR1 GTSNPN and CDR2 SVGIG (reference sequence). CDR3 length equals 15 residues. V lost 8 bases, J lost 1 base, and 11 bases stayed unmatched. CDR3 loop: CAGGLAGVLSYEQYF. The CDR3 DNA follows: TGTGCCGGCGGGCTAGCGGGAGTTCTTTCCTACGAGCAGTACTTC. Based on the CDR3 plus reference TRBV30 and TRBJ2-7, the full variable domain is SQTIHQWPATLVQPVGSPLSLECTVEGTSNPNLYWYRQAAGRGLQLLFYSVGIGQISSEVPQNLSASRPQDRQFILSSKKLLLSDSGFYLCAGGLAGVLSYEQYFGPGTRLTVT.

This clone showed up just a few times. The chain has TRBV7-2 and TRBJ1-2, with TRBD1 as a possible D gene (6 bases). Trimming removed 5 bases at V and 2 bases at J, with 12 bases between. Germline values: CDR1 SGHTA, CDR2 FQGNSA. This CDR3 is built from 14 residues. CDR3 in amino acids: CASSLATGNYGYTF. CDR3 in DNA: TGTGCCAGCAGCCTTGCCACAGGGAACTATGGCTACACCTTC. Together with reference TRBV7-2 and TRBJ1-2, the CDR3 gives the full variable domain: GAGVSQSPSNKVTEKGKDVELRCDPISGHTALYWYRQSLGQGLEFLIYFQGNSAPDKSGLPSDRFSAERTGGSVSTLTIQRTQQEDSAVYLCASSLATGNYGYTFGSGTRLTVV.

The V and J genes are TRBV5-4 and TRBJ2-5; D not resolved. With 1 base removed from V and 5 bases from J, the gap between germline ends came to 12 bases. Per the germline V gene, CDR1 is SGHNT and CDR2 is YYREEE (reference sequence). This CDR3 is built from 14 residues. The CDR3 loop is CASSLYLGVETQYF. In DNA, the CDR3 is TGTGCCAGCAGCTTGTACCTAGGAGTGGAGACCCAGTACTTC.

V is TRBV5-1 and J is TRBJ1-1, with 7 positions matching TRBD1. The ends lost 3 bases at V and 1 base at J; junction bases unmatched: 6. The CDR3 sequence is 15 residues long. In germline, CDR1 is SGHRS, CDR2 YFSETQ. The CDR3, as DNA: TGCGCCAGCAGCTGGGGGGACAGAGAGAACACTGAAGCTTTCTTT. Amino acids: CASSWGDRENTEAFF.

In its sample, this clone was seen a few times. This chain links TRBV28 with TRBJ1-4; D gene unclear. The V gene's germline CDR1 is MDHEN and CDR2 SYDVKM. The V gene lost 2 bases and the J gene lost 8 bases, with 6 bases spanning the gap. The CDR3 loop spans 12 amino acids. The CDR3 region has the DNA TGTGCCAGCAGTTTACCGGGGGAAAAACTGTTTTTT. As protein: CASSLPGEKLFF.

CDR3 in amino acids: CASSFPGGSTEAFF. In DNA, the CDR3 is TGTGCCAGCAGTTTCCCTGGTGGGAGCACTGAAGCTTTCTTT. The chain uses TRBV28 and TRBJ1-1, with D unresolved. The CDR3 has 14 residues. Trimming removed 3 bases at V and 4 bases at J, with 12 bases between. The germline V gene has CDR1 MDHEN and CDR2 SYDVKM. Drawing the rest from reference TRBV28 and TRBJ1-1, the complete variable domain is DVKVTQSSRYLVKRTGEKVFLECVQDMDHENMFWYRQDPGLGLRLIYFSYDVKMKEKGDIPEGYSVSREKKERFSLILESASTNQTSMYLCASSFPGGSTEAFFGQGTRLTVV.

This clone was detected a few times. The chain employs TRBV5-1 and TRBJ2-3; D not certain. The V gene lost 5 bases and the J gene lost 4 bases, with 11 bases spanning the gap. The CDR3 has 13 amino acids. Looked up from germline, CDR1 is SGHRS and CDR2 is YFSETQ. Written as DNA, the CDR3 is TGCGCCAGCAGTCCTTGGCGCTCAGATACGCAGTATTTT. This codes for CASSPWRSDTQYF.

This rearrangement joins TRBV19 to TRBJ2-1; 9 nucleotides match TRBD2. Germline V gene data show CDR1 as LNHDA and CDR2 as SQIVND (reference sequence). V lost 10 bases and J lost 6; bases outside the gene matches: 19. CDR3 length equals 17 residues. The CDR3 DNA reads as TGTGCCAACTCTAGCGGGGTTGGATCCCCTTCGGGCAATGAGCAGTTCTTC. This gives the protein CANSSGVGSPSGNEQFF.

The chain employs TRBV7-9 and TRBJ1-4, with TRBD1 as a possible D gene (5 bases). V was cut by 5 bases and J by 5 bases, with 18 bases left in between. Germline V lookup: CDR1 SEHNR, CDR2 FQNEAQ (reference sequence). The length of the CDR3 is 16 residues. CDR3 sequence (DNA): TGTGCCAGCAGCCGAAGCGAACAGGTGGGGAATGAAAAACTGTTTTTT. It specifies CASSRSEQVGNEKLFF.

V and J are TRBV5-1 and TRBJ2-4; D may be TRBD1 (5 bases). The germline CDR1 and CDR2 sequences are SGHRS and YFSETQ. This CDR3 comprises 16 residues. V was trimmed by 1 base and J by 3 bases, leaving 14 bases between them. CDR3 DNA: TGCGCCAGCAGCTTGAGGGGATTTGGTGACAAAAACATTCAGTACTTC. Its protein product is CASSLRGFGDKNIQYF. Full variable domain (rest looked up from reference TRBV5-1 and TRBJ2-4): KAGVTQTPRYLIKTRGQQVTLSCSPISGHRSVSWYQQTPGQGLQFLFEYFSETQRNKGNFPGRFSGRQFSNSRSEMNVSTLELGDSALYLCASSLRGFGDKNIQYFGAGTRLSVL.

CDR3 loop: CASSPDLAASETQYF. CDR3 nucleotides: TGTGCCAGCAGCCCGGACCTAGCGGCCTCGGAGACCCAGTACTTC. The V gene is TRBV11-2, the J gene TRBJ2-5, with TRBD2 matching over 7 bases. The V and J ends lost 5 bases and 5 bases, in that order; junction bases with no gene match: 11. This CDR3 has 15 residues. Germline V gene lookup returns CDR1 SGHAT and CDR2 FQNNGV.

This chain uses TRBV9 with TRBJ1-2; 7 nucleotides agree with TRBD1. CDR1 and CDR2 (germline): SGDLS, YYNGEE. The length of the CDR3 is 13 residues. J was trimmed by 2 bases and V by 4 bases; bases with no gene match: 2. CDR3 amino acids: CASSRDSNYGYTF. In DNA form, the CDR3 reads TGTGCCAGCAGCCGGGACAGCAACTATGGCTACACCTTC.

The chain joins TRBV6-1 to TRBJ2-3; D possibly corresponds to TRBD2 (5 bases). Per germline, CDR1 MNHNS and CDR2 SASEGT. The ends were cut back, 0 bases at V and 0 bases at J, with 13 bases in the middle. The CDR3 has 17 amino acids. This chain's CDR3 is CASSEAQAGISTDTQYF. CDR3 nucleotides: TGTGCCAGCAGTGAAGCGCAGGCCGGGATTAGCACAGATACGCAGTATTTT.

The chain combines TRBV2 with TRBJ2-2; possibly TRBD1 or TRBD2 for D (6 bases each). CDR3 length: 12 amino acids. Germline loops: CDR1 SNHLY, CDR2 FYNNEI. Trimming removed 8 bases from V and 6 bases from J, with 10 bases in between. CDR3 loop: CASGGQAGELFF. In DNA form, the CDR3 reads TGTGCCAGCGGGGGGCAGGCCGGGGAGCTGTTTTTT.

This chain connects TRBV19 to TRBJ2-2; no clear D. The germline gives CDR1 LNHDA, CDR2 SQIVND (reference sequence). CDR3 length: 14 residues. Trimming shortened V by 5 bases and J by 7 bases, and 14 bases separated the two germline ends. CDR3 amino acids: CASSRSRYDGELFF. The DNA of the CDR3 is TGTGCCAGTAGTCGCTCCCGGTACGACGGGGAGCTGTTTTTT.

The chain carries TRBV30 and TRBJ1-2; D not resolved. The CDR3 runs 12 residues. V lost 0 bases and J lost 6, with 8 bases in between. Germline lookup yields CDR1 GTSNPN and CDR2 SVGIG (reference sequence). CDR3 sequence: CAWSVRFHGYTF. CDR3 nucleotides: TGTGCCTGGAGTGTACGGTTTCATGGCTACACCTTC. Together with reference TRBV30 and TRBJ1-2, the CDR3 gives the full variable domain: SQTIHQWPATLVQPVGSPLSLECTVEGTSNPNLYWYRQAAGRGLQLLFYSVGIGQISSEVPQNLSASRPQDRQFILSSKKLLLSDSGFYLCAWSVRFHGYTFGSGTRLTVV.

This sequence joins TRBV11-2 and TRBJ2-2, with 7 bases matching TRBD1. From germline, CDR1 is SGHAT and CDR2 FQNNGV. V was clipped by 3 bases and J by 1 base; unmatched bases: 2. This CDR3 region has 15 residues. CDR3 DNA: TGTGCCAGCAGCTTCCGGACAGGGAACACCGGGGAGCTGTTTTTT. Amino acids: CASSFRTGNTGELFF.

The table lists this clone with a count of one. V and J are TRBV28 and TRBJ2-3; 9 bases agree with TRBD2. The length of the CDR3 is 14 residues. Germline CDR1 reads MDHEN; CDR2 reads SYDVKM. V shed 9 bases, J shed 4 bases, and the junction held 8 bases outside the gene matches. CDR3 amino acids: CASRSSGAADTQYF. CDR3 DNA sequence: TGTGCCAGTCGGTCTAGCGGGGCCGCAGATACGCAGTATTTT.

The chain recombines TRBV25-1 with TRBJ2-2; 7 bases are a match to TRBD2. Trimming removed 8 bases from V and 4 bases from J; junction bases left unmatched: 10. Per the germline V gene, CDR1 is MGHDK and CDR2 is SYGVNS. The CDR3 contains 15 residues. The CDR3 loop is CASSPGGSITGELFF. As DNA, the CDR3 is TGTGCCAGCTCCCCCGGCGGGAGTATCACCGGGGAGCTGTTTTTT.

V and J are TRBV6-5 and TRBJ2-1, with 8 bases matching TRBD2. Losses at the gene ends were 4 bases for V and 13 bases for J; bases not matched to a gene: 12. Germline assignment: CDR1 MNHEY and CDR2 SVGAGI. The CDR3 covers 14 residues. For the CDR3, the DNA is TGTGCCAGCAGTTCCAGGGTGAATAGCGGGACACAGTTCTTC. This codes for CASSSRVNSGTQFF.

The chain combines TRBV6-6 with TRBJ2-7; 10 nucleotides line up with TRBD2. The CDR3 totals 15 residues. Germline V gives CDR1 MNHNY, CDR2 SVGAGI (reference sequence). V was pared by 2 bases and J by 6 bases, with 7 bases of the junction left unmatched. CDR3 sequence (DNA): TGTGCCAGCAGTTACGGGAGGACTAGCGGTTCCGAGCAGTACTTC. Its translation: CASSYGRTSGSEQYF.

The chain uses TRBV28 and TRBJ1-3; the D gene is possibly TRBD1 (6 bases). The V and J ends lost 4 bases and 7 bases respectively, with 8 bases between them. The germline V gene has CDR1 MDHEN and CDR2 SYDVKM. CDR3 length equals 12 residues. In DNA form, the CDR3 reads TGTGCCAGCAGTTCAGGGGACAACACCATATATTTT. Its protein is CASSSGDNTIYF.

The chain joins TRBV5-6 to TRBJ1-2; 8 bases fit TRBD1. This CDR3 is built from 14 residues. Germline V gene sequence: CDR1 SGHDT, CDR2 YYEEEE. J was trimmed by 2 bases and V by 4 bases; bases with no gene match: 4. In DNA, the CDR3 is TGTGCCAGCAGCCATGACAGGGGAAACTATGGCTACACCTTC. As protein: CASSHDRGNYGYTF.

The rearrangement joins TRBV5-1 to TRBJ1-3; 7 positions agree with TRBD1. The J segment lost 0 bases and the V segment lost 6 bases, leaving 6 bases of the junction unmatched. Germline V gene lookup returns CDR1 SGHRS and CDR2 YFSETQ. CDR3 length: 15 amino acids. This CDR3 reads CASTNGQASGNTIYF. CDR3 sequence (DNA): TGCGCCAGCACCAATGGACAGGCCTCTGGAAACACCATATATTTT.

The genes are TRBV5-1 and TRBJ2-5, with 12 positions matching TRBD2. Trimming took 0 bases from V and 5 from J; bases not matched to a gene: 5. The CDR3 runs 16 residues. Germline V lookup: CDR1 SGHRS, CDR2 YFSETQ. The CDR3 bases are TGCGCCAGCAGCTTGGGACTAGCGGGAGCTGTTGAGACCCAGTACTTC. It specifies CASSLGLAGAVETQYF.